Presented here are 8 T cell receptor beta chains from one specimen sequenced in a study of blood T cells in healthy people across ages. Through a sample-barcoded 5' primer and a J-beta primer mix, a second PCR was run for about 7 to 12 cycles. TCRdb re-called the 5' RACE reads through MiXCR, storing one row per CDR3 protein. In the table there are over 950,000 distinct CDR3 sequences, 35% to 40% of which are singletons. Sample: blood. The receptors come from a man between 18 and 35 years old in good health.

The chain couples TRBV28 to TRBJ2-3; perhaps TRBD1 as D (6 bases). V was shortened by 2 bases and J by 5 bases, with 35 bases between the two germline ends. The CDR3 runs 22 residues. CDR1 and CDR2 from the germline V gene are MDHEN and SYDVKM. CDR3 nucleotide sequence: TGTGCCAGCAGTTTAAGTTCATGGGGTGCCGCGATGCAGGGGAAGGAAAGAGATACGCAGTATTTT. Its protein product is CASSLSSWGAAMQGKERDTQYF.

J is TRBJ2-1 and V is TRBV7-2; D is possibly TRBD1 (7 bases). The germline V and J ends were trimmed by 5 bases and 7 bases, with 21 bases remaining between them. This CDR3 has 16 residues. Germline V gene sequence: CDR1 SGHTA, CDR2 FQGNSA. CDR3 in amino acids: CASSPETGEEANEQFF. The CDR3 region has the DNA TGTGCCAGCAGCCCAGAAACAGGGGAGGAAGCAAATGAGCAGTTCTTC.

Concerning this clonotype: An end of the junction differs from the germline gene, which may be a read error. This rearrangement joins TRBV9 to TRBJ1-2; 7 bases fit TRBD1. CDR3 size: 16 residues. Germline V gene sequence: CDR1 SGDLS, CDR2 YYNGEE. The CDR3 DNA reads as TGTGCCAGCAGCGTGTACTCAGACAGGGACCCCTATGGCTACACCTTT. It translates to CASSVYSDRDPYGYTF.

This clonotype occurred a few times. The chain uses TRBV12-3 or TRBV12-4 and TRBJ1-2, with 7 nucleotides matching TRBD1. There are 16 residues in the CDR3. V was pared by 5 bases and J by 7 bases, with 16 bases of the junction left unmatched. CDR3 in DNA: TGTGCCAGCAGTCCCCCCCAGACAGGGTTTATGGGTGGCTACACCTTC. It yields the protein CASSPPQTGFMGGYTF.

The CDR3 reads CASSFKSTGVAFF. CDR3 DNA: TGTGCCAGCAGTTTCAAATCAACAGGGGTGGCTTTCTTT. The chain carries TRBV27 and TRBJ1-1; 7 positions agree with TRBD1. Germline V gene lookup returns CDR1 MNHEY and CDR2 SMNVEV (reference sequence). V was clipped by 3 bases and J by 11 bases; unmatched bases: 9. The CDR3 is made up of 13 amino acids.

This clonotype has only a few counts. V is TRBV10-3 and J is TRBJ1-2, with D perhaps TRBD1 (6 bases). The CDR3 sequence is 15 residues long. Germline values: CDR1 ENHRY, CDR2 SYGVKD. Trimming shortened V by 3 bases and J by 7 bases, and 18 bases separated the two germline ends. Written as DNA, the CDR3 is TGTGCCATCAGTGACAGGGGAGCAGAGGTCGGTGGCTACACCTTC. This translates into CAISDRGAEVGGYTF.

This sequence joins TRBV4-2 and TRBJ1-4, with 7 bases identical to TRBD1. Unmatched junction bases numbered 10, after V lost 4 bases and J lost 8 bases. CDR1 is LGHNA and CDR2 is YNFKEQ in the germline V gene. This CDR3 spans 15 amino acids. The CDR3 spells CASSLGTALQEKLFF. The DNA of the CDR3 is TGTGCCAGCAGCCTGGGGACAGCTTTACAGGAAAAACTGTTTTTT.

The chain is built from TRBV4-2 and TRBJ1-1; tentatively, D is TRBD1 (6 bases). Germline CDR1 reads LGHNA; CDR2 reads YNFKEQ. CDR3 size: 15 residues. V shed 4 bases and J shed 6 bases, with 18 bases lying between them. This CDR3 is CASSLSEGGSAEAFF. The CDR3, as DNA: TGTGCCAGCAGCCTTTCGGAAGGGGGGTCGGCTGAAGCTTTCTTT.